The rows below give T cell receptor beta chains drawn from one sample of a study of cytomegalovirus exposure and HLA in healthy donors. Libraries were prepared by immunoSEQ multiplex PCR; TCRdb keeps only in-frame clonotypes and omits some of them. The table has some 60,000 clones, about 85% seen once. Sequenced input: PBMCs. These receptors all come from a female donor in good health and CMV-seronegative. Both conserved end residues are part of each CDR3. The D gene is left open where the match is weak. For some rows the clone size is stated as once, few or many, or as a class when expanded; others skip it.

j_gene,d_gene,abundance,v_gene,CDR3nt,CDR3aa
TRBJ1-1,-,-,TRBV9,TGTGCCAGCAGCGTAGTCGGGGGAAGTACTGAAGCTTTCTTT,CASSVVGGSTEAFF
TRBJ2-2,-,once,TRBV10-1,TGCGCCAGCAGTGACCGGGGAGGCGGGGAGCTGTTTTTT,CASSDRGGGELFF
TRBJ2-7,-,-,TRBV2,TGTGCCAGCAGCTATGCCGCCGGGGGACCCCCTTTC,CASSYAAGGPPF
TRBJ2-1,-,few,TRBV5-4,TGTGCCAGCAGAACGACAAATTACAATGAGCAGTTCTTC,CASRTTNYNEQFF
TRBJ2-6,-,-,TRBV7-2,TGTGCCAGCAGCTTACAGCTAGGTGGGGCCAACGTCCTGACTTTC,CASSLQLGGANVLTF
TRBJ2-3,TRBD2,-,TRBV6-1,TGTGCCAGCAGACCCGGACTAGCGGGAGCTGGTACGCAGTATTTT,CASRPGLAGAGTQYF
TRBJ1-1,-,once,TRBV29-1,TGCAGCGTTCTGCGGACTGAAGCTTTCTTT,CSVLRTEAFF
TRBJ2-3,-,-,TRBV6-5,TGTGCCAGCAGCCTCGGAGAGGTAACAGATACGCAGTATTTT,CASSLGEVTDTQYF
TRBJ2-1,-,-,TRBV9,TGTGCCAGCAGCGTAACCAGCGGGTTAAGGAATGAGCAGTTCTTC,CASSVTSGLRNEQFF
TRBJ2-2,TRBD2,-,TRBV4-2,TGTGCCAGCAGCCAATCCGAGACTAGCGGGAGAGGAGGGGAGCTGTTTTTT,CASSQSETSGRGGELFF
TRBJ2-7,TRBD1,-,TRBV18,TGTGCCAGCTCACCCAACAGGGGGAAGTTAAGAGACGAGCAGTACTTC,CASSPNRGKLRDEQYF
TRBJ2-7,TRBD2,-,TRBV29-1,TGCAGCGTTGAAGGTGGACTAGACTCCTACGAGCAGTACTTC,CSVEGGLDSYEQYF
TRBJ2-1,-,-,TRBV6-6,TGTGCCAGCAGTTATGGGGGGGCCTACACCAATGAGCAGTTCTTC,CASSYGGAYTNEQFF